Listed here are 25 T cell receptor beta chains from one sample, sequenced in a study of cytomegalovirus exposure and HLA in healthy donors (dated by TCRdb to 2017 to 2019). Receptor amplification or capture employed the immunoSEQ multiplex PCR assay. The immuneACCESS repertoire file appears here via TCRdb, limited to in-frame rearrangements. These files lack a portion of the clones; in checked studies, under half of the deficit traces to unresolved V genes, and the cause of the others is not known. The sample includes around 230,000 clones, with around 85% observed a single time. Clones ranked in the top ten supply 1% to 1.5% of the sample. Input material: PBMCs. The receptor source for this set is a woman aged 30 to 39 in good health and CMV-seropositive.

About this clone: This sample also contains other DNA sequences that code for the same CDR3. The CDR3 DNA follows: TGTGCCAGCAGCGTAGGGGACAGTGGAAACACCATATATTTT. It is translated as CASSVGDSGNTIYF. This rearrangement joins TRBV9 to TRBJ1-3; 7 bases fit TRBD1. The CDR3 consists of 14 residues. Germline assignment: CDR1 SGDLS and CDR2 YYNGEE. V gave up 0 bases and J gave up 3 bases; unmatched junction bases: 0.

This rearrangement joins TRBV5-6 to TRBJ1-1, with TRBD1 as a possible D gene (6 bases). CDR1 is SGHDT, CDR2 YYEEEE, per germline. There are 15 residues in the CDR3. The V end was cut by 1 base, the J end by 1 base, with 11 bases between. The CDR3 reads CASSLLAGANTEAFF. CDR3 in DNA: TGTGCCAGCAGCTTGCTGGCAGGGGCGAACACTGAAGCTTTCTTT.

A word on this clone: At one of its ends the junction is not consistent with the germline gene, which may arise from a read error. The chain links TRBV5-4 to TRBJ2-3, with D maybe TRBD1 (6 bases). CDR3 length equals 15 residues. The V gene's germline CDR1 is SGHNT and CDR2 YYREEE (reference sequence). The CDR3 sequence: CASSFYRDPTDAQYF. For the CDR3, the DNA is TGTGCCAGCAGCTTTTACAGGGATCCCACAGATGCGCAGTATTTT. Full variable domain (missing parts from reference TRBV5-4 and TRBJ2-3): ETGVTQSPTHLIKTRGQQVTLRCSSQSGHNTVSWYQQALGQGPQFIFQYYREEENGRGNFPPRFSGLQFPNYSSELNVNALELDDSALYLCASSFYRDPTDAQYFGPGTRLTVL.

The chain links TRBV5-5 to TRBJ1-1; tentative D call: TRBD1 (6 bases). The CDR3 totals 14 residues. Trimming removed 4 bases at V and 6 bases at J, with 16 bases between. Germline lookup yields CDR1 SGHKS and CDR2 YYEKEE (reference sequence). The CDR3 DNA reads TGTGCCAGCAGCCTAACTGACAGGCGGCCTGAAGCTTTCTTT. This translates into CASSLTDRRPEAFF.

A remark on this clone: The junction departs from germline at one end; a sequencing error may be responsible. This sequence joins TRBV25-1 and TRBJ1-2, with D tentatively TRBD1 (6 bases). Germline V gene sequence: CDR1 MGHDK, CDR2 SYGVNS. This CDR3 has 14 residues. CDR3 bases: TGTGCCAGCAGTGAATTCTGGGACAACTACGGCTACACCTTC. This codes for CASSEFWDNYGYTF.

The V and J genes are TRBV6-6 and TRBJ2-5; D remains ambiguous. Trimming left V 2 bases short and J 1 base short, with 14 bases between. There are 16 residues in the CDR3. Germline-derived CDR1 and CDR2 are MNHNY and SVGAGI (reference sequence). The CDR3 sequence: CASSYPQAASQETQYF. The CDR3 region has the DNA TGTGCCAGCAGTTACCCCCAGGCAGCCAGCCAAGAGACCCAGTACTTC.

This clone has at least ten counts. J is TRBJ1-4 and V is TRBV30; a weak D match, TRBD1 (5 bases). This CDR3 has 15 amino acids. The V end was cut by 0 bases, the J end by 8 bases, with 16 bases between. The germline V gene encodes CDR1 GTSNPN and CDR2 SVGIG (reference sequence). The CDR3 loop is CAWSVSWAGQEKLFF. DNA of the CDR3: TGTGCCTGGAGTGTAAGTTGGGCAGGGCAAGAAAAACTGTTTTTT.

This chain uses TRBV6-5 with TRBJ2-7, with a tentative D call TRBD1 (5 bases). This CDR3 is 14 amino acids long. The germline V and J ends were trimmed by 0 bases and 2 bases, with 8 bases remaining between them. Germline assignment: CDR1 MNHEY and CDR2 SVGAGI. The CDR3 DNA reads TGTGCCAGCAGTTACTCCCCGGACACCTACGAGCAGTACTTC. It is translated as CASSYSPDTYEQYF.

The table lists this clone with a few counts. The gene calls are TRBV29-1 and TRBJ1-2, with D maybe TRBD1 (5 bases). V was pared by 2 bases and J by 3 bases, with 13 bases between. The CDR3 totals 14 residues. Per germline, CDR1 SQVTM and CDR2 ANQGSEA. CDR3 bases: TGCAGCGTTGAACCAATGGGGCGCTACTATGGCTACACCTTC. Translation: CSVEPMGRYYGYTF.

The chain carries TRBV19 and TRBJ2-2, with D possibly being TRBD2 (5 bases). CDR3 size: 15 residues. Germline V gene data show CDR1 as LNHDA and CDR2 as SQIVND (reference sequence). V lost 4 bases and J lost 6, with 15 bases in between. CDR3 DNA: TGTGCCAGTAGTACCGGGATAGAGACATCCGGGGAGCTGTTTTTT. This gives the protein CASSTGIETSGELFF.

The genes are TRBV30 and TRBJ2-7, with D maybe TRBD2 (6 bases). Germline loops: CDR1 GTSNPN, CDR2 SVGIG (reference sequence). This CDR3 contains 13 residues. Trimming shortened V by 1 base and J by 1 base, and 8 bases separated the two germline ends. The CDR3 loop reads CAWSGGRSYEQYF. The CDR3 DNA reads TGTGCCTGGAGTGGAGGGAGGTCCTACGAGCAGTACTTC.

This chain joins TRBV21-1 and TRBJ2-2; the D call TRBD2 from the table was never checked on the DNA. TRBV21-1 is flagged as a pseudogene. CDR3 length: 16 amino acids. The CDR3 coding sequence is TGTGCCAGCAGCAACGCGCTAGCGGAGAACACCGGGGAGCTGTTTTTT. Translated: CASSNALAENTGELFF.

J is TRBJ2-7 and V is TRBV28; 9 bases agree with TRBD2. This CDR3 is built from 15 residues. Germline CDR1 reads MDHEN; CDR2 reads SYDVKM. V lost 10 bases to trimming and J lost 7 bases; unmatched junction nucleotides: 17. Here the CDR3 reads CATLGVGLAGQEQYF. CDR3 DNA sequence: TGTGCCACCCTAGGGGTCGGTCTAGCGGGGCAAGAGCAGTACTTC. Based on the CDR3 plus reference TRBV28 and TRBJ2-7, the full variable domain is DVKVTQSSRYLVKRTGEKVFLECVQDMDHENMFWYRQDPGLGLRLIYFSYDVKMKEKGDIPEGYSVSREKKERFSLILESASTNQTSMYLCATLGVGLAGQEQYFGPGTRLTVT.

For the CDR3, the DNA is TGTGCCAGCAGTGACCAGGACAGGGGCACAGATACGCAGTATTTT. Its translation: CASSDQDRGTDTQYF. The chain couples TRBV6-4 to TRBJ2-3; 8 bases line up with TRBD1. V shed 2 bases and J 1 base; nucleotides not matched to a gene: 2. This CDR3 has 15 amino acids. Germline CDR1 and CDR2: MRHNA and SNTAGT.

The chain joins TRBV14 to TRBJ2-5; the match to TRBD1 covers 9 bases. CDR3 length: 15 residues. With 1 base clipped from V and 5 bases from J, the junction kept 5 bases outside the gene matches. The germline V gene has CDR1 SGHDN and CDR2 FVKESK. CDR3 bases: TGTGCCAGCAGCCAAGGGACAGGGGTTTGGGAGACCCAGTACTTC. It is translated as CASSQGTGVWETQYF. Full variable domain (missing parts from reference TRBV14 and TRBJ2-5): EAGVTQFPSHSVIEKGQTVTLRCDPISGHDNLYWYRRVMGKEIKFLLHFVKESKQDESGMPNNRFLAERTGGTYSTLKVQPAELEDSGVYFCASSQGTGVWETQYFGPGTRLLVL.

V usage is TRBV6-6 and J usage is TRBJ2-1, with a tentative D call TRBD2 (5 bases). Germline V gene data show CDR1 as MNHNY and CDR2 as SVGAGI (reference sequence). This CDR3 spans 15 amino acids. V lost 4 bases and J lost 7, with 17 bases in between. CDR3 DNA sequence: TGTGCCAGCAGTTCTCCCCTGGGGAGTAGGAATGAGCAGTTCTTC. Residues: CASSSPLGSRNEQFF.

This clone appeared a few times. This sequence joins TRBV9 and TRBJ1-2, with 7 bases aligning to TRBD1. The junction had 8 bases not matched to a gene; V was cut back by 4 bases and J by 2 bases. The CDR3 is 15 amino acids. The germline gives CDR1 SGDLS, CDR2 YYNGEE. CDR3 sequence (DNA): TGTGCCAGCAGCCCGGAGACAGGGTGGAACTATGGCTACACCTTC. Translated, it gives CASSPETGWNYGYTF.

In this sample, this clone turned up a few times. The CDR3 bases are TGCGCCAGCACTTCGGGCTACGAGCAGTACTTC. Protein product: CASTSGYEQYF. This rearrangement joins TRBV5-1 to TRBJ2-7; D gene unclear. The germline gives CDR1 SGHRS, CDR2 YFSETQ. V dropped 6 bases and J dropped 3 bases, with 7 bases sitting between them. The CDR3 has 11 amino acids.

The table lists this clone with a count of one. This sequence joins TRBV15 and TRBJ2-3, with D maybe TRBD1 (6 bases). Germline V gene lookup returns CDR1 LNHNV and CDR2 YYDKDF (reference sequence). V dropped 3 bases and J dropped 6 bases, with 16 bases sitting between them. The CDR3 is made up of 15 amino acids. CDR3 coding DNA: TGTGCCACCAGCAGTGCAGGGGACCCTGAGGATACGCAGTATTTT. This gives the protein CATSSAGDPEDTQYF. Variable domain in full (rest from reference TRBV15 and TRBJ2-3): DAMVIQNPRYQVTQFGKPVTLSCSQTLNHNVMYWYQQKSSQAPKLLFHYYDKDFNNEADTPDNFQSRRPNTSFCFLDIRSPGLGDTAMYLCATSSAGDPEDTQYFGPGTRLTVL.

This clone was seen only once. The V gene is TRBV27, the J gene TRBJ2-7; no firm D call. The V gene's germline CDR1 is MNHEY and CDR2 SMNVEV (reference sequence). This CDR3 is built from 15 residues. V lost 4 bases, J lost 2 bases, and 15 bases lay in between. The CDR3 spells CASSWWRGDTYEQYF. CDR3 coding DNA: TGTGCCAGCAGTTGGTGGCGAGGAGATACCTACGAGCAGTACTTC.

This chain uses TRBV5-6 with TRBJ2-7, with D perhaps TRBD2 (6 bases). Trimming pared 0 bases from V and 7 bases from J, leaving 14 bases between. Germline values: CDR1 SGHDT, CDR2 YYEEEE. The CDR3 totals 14 residues. In DNA form, the CDR3 reads TGTGCCAGCAGCTTGGGGACTATCCCTAGAGAGCAGTACTTC. Protein sequence: CASSLGTIPREQYF.

The chain joins TRBV9 to TRBJ1-2; tentative D call: TRBD1 (6 bases). The V gene's germline CDR1 is SGDLS and CDR2 YYNGEE. Trimming removed 0 bases from V and 4 bases from J, with 10 bases in between. The CDR3 spans 14 residues. The CDR3 nucleotides read TGTGCCAGCAGCGTAGGGCAGGGGAGCTATGGCTACACCTTC. Translated: CASSVGQGSYGYTF.

The chain employs TRBV19 and TRBJ2-1; TRBD1 agrees at 7 bases. Germline trimming cut 0 bases from V and 0 bases from J; bases unmatched to any gene: 11. The germline gives CDR1 LNHDA, CDR2 SQIVND (reference sequence). The CDR3 is made up of 19 amino acids. The CDR3 spells CASSIDLGQATSSYNEQFF. The CDR3 region has the DNA TGTGCCAGTAGTATAGACCTCGGACAGGCCACGAGCTCCTACAATGAGCAGTTCTTC.

The chain combines TRBV5-1 with TRBJ2-7, with 10 bases matching TRBD2. The V gene's germline CDR1 is SGHRS and CDR2 YFSETQ. CDR3 length: 16 residues. V gave up 4 bases and J gave up 0 bases; unmatched junction bases: 7. The CDR3 bases are TGCGCCAGCAGCCCTCCAACTAGCGGGATCTCCTACGAGCAGTACTTC. The encoded protein is CASSPPTSGISYEQYF.

This rearrangement joins TRBV6-4 to TRBJ1-2; TRBD1 matches 8 bases. Germline CDR1 reads MRHNA; CDR2 reads SNTAGT. The length of the CDR3 is 15 residues. The J segment lost 5 bases and the V segment lost 2 bases, leaving 7 bases of the junction unmatched. As DNA, the CDR3 is TGTGCCAGCAGTGACCCCGGACAGGGTGGGTATGGCTACACCTTC. Amino acid sequence: CASSDPGQGGYGYTF.